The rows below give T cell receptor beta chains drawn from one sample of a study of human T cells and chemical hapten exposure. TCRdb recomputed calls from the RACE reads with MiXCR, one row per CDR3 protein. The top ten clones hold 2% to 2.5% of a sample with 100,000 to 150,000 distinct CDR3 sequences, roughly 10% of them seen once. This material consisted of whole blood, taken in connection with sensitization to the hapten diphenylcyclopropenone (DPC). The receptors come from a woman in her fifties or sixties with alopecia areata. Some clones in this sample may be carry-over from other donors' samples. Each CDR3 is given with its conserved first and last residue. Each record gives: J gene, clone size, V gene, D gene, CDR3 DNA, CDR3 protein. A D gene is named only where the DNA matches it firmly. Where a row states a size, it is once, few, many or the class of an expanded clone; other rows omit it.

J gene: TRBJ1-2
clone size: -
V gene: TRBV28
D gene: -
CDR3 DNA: TGTGCCAGCATCCTAGGGGGTTCTAACAACTATGGCTACACCTTC
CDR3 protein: CASILGGSNNYGYTF

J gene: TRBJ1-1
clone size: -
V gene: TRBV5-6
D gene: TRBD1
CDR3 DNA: TGTGCCAGCAGCTTGGTTGCGGGACAGGGTGAAGCTTTCTTT
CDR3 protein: CASSLVAGQGEAFF

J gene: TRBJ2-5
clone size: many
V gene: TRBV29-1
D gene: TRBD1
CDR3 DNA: TGCAGCGTTGTGCCCCGGGACAGAGAACAAGAGACCCAGTACTTC
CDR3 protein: CSVVPRDREQETQYF

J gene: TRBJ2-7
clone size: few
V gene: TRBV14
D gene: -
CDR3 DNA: TGTGCCAGCAGCGCCGCGGAAGGGAAGGGCAGCTACGAGCAGTACTTC
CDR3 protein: CASSAAEGKGSYEQYF

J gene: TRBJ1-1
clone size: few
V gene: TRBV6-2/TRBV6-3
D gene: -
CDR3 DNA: TGTGCCAGCAGTTACCAGTTAAAAGAGGTGAACACTGAAGCTTTCTTT
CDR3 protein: CASSYQLKEVNTEAFF

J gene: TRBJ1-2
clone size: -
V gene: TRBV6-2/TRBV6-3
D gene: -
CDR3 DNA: TGTGCCAGCAGTTACGTGGGAGGCTACACCTTC
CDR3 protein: CASSYVGGYTF

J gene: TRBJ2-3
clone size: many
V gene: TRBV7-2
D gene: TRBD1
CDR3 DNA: TGTGCCAGCAGCCCAAGACAGGGGGGATCCACAGATACGCAGTATTTT
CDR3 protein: CASSPRQGGSTDTQYF

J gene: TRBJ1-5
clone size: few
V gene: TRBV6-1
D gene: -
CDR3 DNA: TGTGCCAGCAGTGGCGGCAGGCATCAGCCCCAGCATTTT
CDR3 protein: CASSGGRHQPQHF

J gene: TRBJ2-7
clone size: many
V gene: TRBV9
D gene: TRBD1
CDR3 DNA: TGTGCCAGCAGTGACAGGGCCTACGAGCAGTACTTC
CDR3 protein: CASSDRAYEQYF

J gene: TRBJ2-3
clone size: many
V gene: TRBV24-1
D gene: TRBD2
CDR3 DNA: TGTGCCACCAGTGATAGAGCGGGAGGGTCAGATACGCAGTATTTT
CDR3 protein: CATSDRAGGSDTQYF

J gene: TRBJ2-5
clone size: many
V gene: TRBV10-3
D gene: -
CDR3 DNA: TGTGCCATCAGCGCTGCAGAGACCCAGTACTTC
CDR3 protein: CAISAAETQYF

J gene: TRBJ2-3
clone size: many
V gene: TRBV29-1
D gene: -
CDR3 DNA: TGCAGCGTTGCCCTGACAGATACGCAGTATTTT
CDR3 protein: CSVALTDTQYF

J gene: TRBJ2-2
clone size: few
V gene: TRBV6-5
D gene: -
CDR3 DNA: TGTGCCACCCAAGCTGAGGACATCAGGAACACCGGGGAGCTGTTTTTT
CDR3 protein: CATQAEDIRNTGELFF

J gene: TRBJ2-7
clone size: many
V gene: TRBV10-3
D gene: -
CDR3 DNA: TGTGCCATCAGTGAGTCGAAGCCCCAGAGGGGGTACGAGCAGTACTTC
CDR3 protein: CAISESKPQRGYEQYF

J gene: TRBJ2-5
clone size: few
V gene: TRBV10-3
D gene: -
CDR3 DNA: TGTGCCATCAGTGCTGGGGGGCAAGAGACCCAGTACTTC
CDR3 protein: CAISAGGQETQYF

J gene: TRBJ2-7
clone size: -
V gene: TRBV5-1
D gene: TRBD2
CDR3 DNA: TGCGCCAGCAGCTTTGGCGGGACTAGCGGGAGATCGGCCGAGCAGTACTTC
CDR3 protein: CASSFGGTSGRSAEQYF

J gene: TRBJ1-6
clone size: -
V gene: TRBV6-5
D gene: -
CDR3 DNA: TGTGCCAGCAGTTACTCTGGCCCGCACCCCCTCAACTTT
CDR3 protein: CASSYSGPHPLNF

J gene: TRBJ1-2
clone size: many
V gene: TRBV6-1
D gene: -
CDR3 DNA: TGTGCCAGCAGTGAGCCCGTCTATGGCTACACCTTC
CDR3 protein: CASSEPVYGYTF